These 13 T cell receptor beta chains were sequenced from one sample in a study of blood T cells in healthy people across ages. Sample-barcoded 5' priming and a J-beta primer mix drove a second PCR of 7 to 11 cycles. TCRdb called the 5' RACE reads again in MiXCR, with one record for every CDR3 protein. This sample yields some 1.4 million distinct CDR3 sequences, of which approximately 42% are seen a single time; roughly 7.7% belongs to the top ten. Sequencing was done on a sample of blood. The source is a woman in her late teens or twenties in good health.

CDR3 nucleotides: TGTGCCAGCAGCGCCCCTCAGGAGGGGGCTAGCACAGATACGCAGTATTTT. Its protein product is CASSAPQEGASTDTQYF. V usage is TRBV7-9 and J usage is TRBJ2-3, with a possible D match to TRBD1 (7 bases). CDR1 and CDR2 (germline): SEHNR, FQNEAQ (reference sequence). The CDR3 contains 17 residues. With 5 bases removed from V and 0 bases from J, the gap between germline ends came to 18 bases.

The rearrangement uses TRBV6-5 and TRBJ1-1; no definite D call. The CDR3 has 13 residues. Germline CDR1 reads MNHEY; CDR2 reads SVGAGI. Trimming pared 5 bases from V and 11 bases from J, leaving 18 bases between. This CDR3 reads CASSPPPFLEAFF. The CDR3 DNA reads TGTGCCAGCAGTCCTCCGCCCTTCTTGGAGGCTTTCTTT.

This rearrangement joins TRBV2 to TRBJ1-3; D not resolved. CDR1 SNHLY and CDR2 FYNNEI come from the germline V gene. V lost 3 bases and J 3 bases, leaving 9 bases between the germline ends. The CDR3 extends over 14 amino acids. CDR3 coding DNA: TGTGCCAGCAGTGATTCGGGGTTTGGAAACACCATATATTTT. This codes for CASSDSGFGNTIYF.

This chain links TRBV20-1 with TRBJ2-7, with TRBD1 as a possible D gene (5 bases). The CDR3 contains 13 residues. V was shortened by 3 bases and J by 7 bases, with 16 bases between the two germline ends. Germline-derived CDR1 and CDR2 are DFQATT and SNEGSKA (reference sequence). The CDR3 DNA is TGCAGTGCTAGTCCACTTCTGGACAATGAGCAGTACTTC. Translated: CSASPLLDNEQYF.

This rearrangement joins TRBV28 to TRBJ1-1; 9 nucleotides match TRBD1. Trimming removed 3 bases from V and 1 base from J; junction bases left unmatched: 12. This CDR3 contains 18 residues. Germline values: CDR1 MDHEN, CDR2 SYDVKM. In DNA form, the CDR3 reads TGTGCCAGCAGTTTGCCCGGGACAGGGAAAGGGTGGAACACTGAAGCTTTCTTT. It encodes CASSLPGTGKGWNTEAFF.

The chain recombines TRBV19 with TRBJ2-3; either TRBD1 or TRBD2 may fit D (5 bases each). CDR3 length: 17 amino acids. Per germline, CDR1 LNHDA and CDR2 SQIVND (reference sequence). V lost 3 bases and J lost 3, with 19 bases in between. As DNA, the CDR3 is TGTGCCAGTAGTATTCCTTCCCAGGGAGAGAGTACAGATACGCAGTATTTT. Its protein product is CASSIPSQGESTDTQYF.

This clonotype was observed a handful of times. The rearrangement links TRBV28 to TRBJ1-1; TRBD1 might be the D (5 bases). The length of the CDR3 is 14 residues. Looked up from germline, CDR1 is MDHEN and CDR2 is SYDVKM. The germline V and J ends were trimmed by 6 bases and 0 bases, with 11 bases remaining between them. The CDR3: CASRSGGMNTEAFF. In DNA form, the CDR3 reads TGTGCCAGCAGGTCGGGGGGGATGAACACTGAAGCTTTCTTT. The full variable domain, its missing parts supplied by reference TRBV28 and TRBJ1-1, is DVKVTQSSRYLVKRTGEKVFLECVQDMDHENMFWYRQDPGLGLRLIYFSYDVKMKEKGDIPEGYSVSREKKERFSLILESASTNQTSMYLCASRSGGMNTEAFFGQGTRLTVV.

DNA for the CDR3: TGTGCCAGCAGTTACTCGTCAGTTGTGAACACTGAAGCTTTCTTT. Protein product: CASSYSSVVNTEAFF. This sequence joins TRBV6-5 and TRBJ1-1, with D unresolved. Germline CDR1 reads MNHEY; CDR2 reads SVGAGI. The CDR3 is made up of 15 amino acids. V lost 0 bases, J lost 0 bases, and 8 bases lay in between.

V gene TRBV4-2 combines with J gene TRBJ2-3; D not resolved. From germline, CDR1 is LGHNA and CDR2 YNFKEQ. The CDR3 sequence is 15 residues long. The V end was cut by 0 bases, the J end by 1 base, with 8 bases between. The CDR3 sequence is CASSQELVRTDTQYF. CDR3 DNA sequence: TGTGCCAGCAGCCAAGAATTAGTGCGCACAGATACGCAGTATTTT.

This clonotype occurred a few times. The chain has TRBV7-9 and TRBJ2-5; perhaps TRBD1 as D (6 bases). Trimming stripped 6 bases from V and 3 bases from J, with 8 bases between. Per the germline V gene, CDR1 is SEHNR and CDR2 is FQNEAQ (reference sequence). This CDR3 is 12 amino acids long. In DNA form, the CDR3 reads TGTGCCAGCAGGAGGACAGAAGAGACCCAGTACTTC. Translated, it gives CASRRTEETQYF.

This clonotype showed up just a few times. The chain has TRBV4-2 and TRBJ2-2; a weak D match, TRBD2 (6 bases). The V end was cut by 2 bases, the J end by 3 bases, with 13 bases between. Germline loops: CDR1 LGHNA, CDR2 YNFKEQ. The CDR3 runs to 16 residues. The CDR3 sequence is CASSQLGGKDTGELFF. The CDR3 DNA sequence: TGTGCCAGCAGCCAATTGGGCGGGAAGGACACCGGGGAGCTGTTTTTT.

This chain joins TRBV29-1 and TRBJ2-3, with D tentatively TRBD1 (5 bases). CDR3 length: 14 residues. Germline CDR1 SQVTM, CDR2 ANQGSEA. The germline V and J ends were trimmed by 6 bases and 3 bases, with 16 bases remaining between them. The CDR3 nucleotides are TGCAGCGTAGGAGTCCAGGGTTCGACAGATACGCAGTATTTT. It encodes CSVGVQGSTDTQYF.

In nucleotides, the CDR3 is TGTGCCAGCAGCAGGGTTTCTGAAAAACTGTTTTTT. It specifies CASSRVSEKLFF. The V gene is TRBV12-3 or TRBV12-4, the J gene TRBJ1-4; tentative D call: TRBD1 (5 bases). Trimming removed 6 bases at V and 7 bases at J, with 9 bases between. CDR3 size: 12 residues.